This T cell receptor (beta chain) was retrieved from a study of T cells after yellow fever vaccination. Overall study findings and caveats: Relatively few clonotypes were ones that appeared in both CD4 and CD8 compartments.

This CDR3 is built from 11 residues. Trimming took off 6 bases at V and 6 bases at J, with 9 bases between the two ends. Germline assignment: CDR1 SNHLY and CDR2 FYNNEI. Points on this clonotype: Its antigen is unknown.

Generation of TCR cDNA used 5'RACE template switching (which added a universal primer site and UMIs). TCRdb reprocessed the 5' RACE reads via MiXCR and lists one record per CDR3 protein. The sample carries 500,000 to 650,000 distinct CDR3 sequences, about 15% recorded once. The specimen was PBMCs, collected less than 6 days after the first yellow fever vaccination. The sequence derives from a man aged 18-30 years who received the YFV17D yellow fever vaccine. The chain has TRBV2 and TRBJ2-7, with unresolved D. CDR3 region: CASRVPTEQYF. Written as DNA, the CDR3 is TGTGCCAGCAGGGTACCGACCGAGCAGTACTTC.